The rows below give T cell receptor beta chains drawn from one sample of a study of radiation and T cells in renal cell carcinoma. Profiled with immunoSEQ multiplex PCR; TCRdb holds only in-frame clones, not every one. The repertoire holds some 150,000 clones, with roughly 90% as singletons. The material was blood, obtained from a patient whose treatment included radiotherapy and nephrectomy. The receptors were sampled from a woman in her fifties or sixties with renal cell carcinoma. The conserved cysteine and the conserved F or W are not part of the CDR3 here. A clone size is listed for some rows: how often the clone was seen (once, few, many), or a class if it is expanded.

TRBJ2-3	NA	TRBV2	ASSRETSSGREY
TRBJ1-5	NA	TRBV19	ASRRTGQVNQPQH
TRBJ2-2	once	TRBV19	ASSPFPRTGNTGELF
TRBJ2-1	NA	TRBV5-6	ASSSGRQGSYNEQF
TRBJ1-2	once	TRBV9	ASSPTWDRVPNFYGYT
TRBJ1-1	NA	TRBV4-2	ASSQGPGTGTEAF
TRBJ2-7	NA	TRBV18	ASSPPVRPGAYEQY
TRBJ1-5	NA	TRBV2	ASSESGYLGQPQH
TRBJ1-2	NA	TRBV4-2	ASSQGGNYGYT
TRBJ2-1	NA	TRBV2	ASSAGLAGGIPF
TRBJ1-4	NA	TRBV7-2	ASRDGGSANEKLF
TRBJ1-1	NA	TRBV9	ASSVALGAGLTEAF
TRBJ1-3	NA	TRBV5-4	ASSTPGAVSGNTIY
TRBJ1-5	once	TRBV6-5	ASSYSDGPNQPQH
TRBJ1-4	NA	TRBV13	ASSSGTDQSRKLF
TRBJ2-2	NA	TRBV6-5	ASSSRVGELF
TRBJ1-1	once	TRBV6-6	ASSYYETEAF
TRBJ1-4	NA	TRBV5-6	ASSLAQTGPNEKLF
TRBJ2-4	NA	TRBV10-2	ASSEQGVENIQY
TRBJ2-1	NA	TRBV5-1	ASSFGLAGGQEQF
TRBJ1-4	NA	TRBV5-1	ASSLAPRQEKLF
TRBJ1-1	few	TRBV7-9	ASSLAGRGREAF